One sample yielded the 23 T cell receptor beta chains listed below, sequenced in a study of blood T cell repertoires in COVID-19. The method was immunoSEQ multiplex PCR; TCRdb's version includes in-frame clones alone and lacks a portion of them. The sample lists 110,000 to 150,000 clones; 65% to 80% were seen once. The sequenced sample was peripheral blood. All receptors come from an elderly man with acute or convalescent COVID-19.

The rearrangement uses TRBV15 and TRBJ2-1, with a possible D match to TRBD2 (7 bases). CDR1 LNHNV and CDR2 YYDKDF come from the germline V gene (reference sequence). The CDR3 is 15 amino acids. Trimming took 3 bases from V and 8 from J, leaving 17 bases between them. CDR3 nucleotide sequence: TGTGCCACCAGCAGGGGGGGGACACTAAGGTATGAGCAGTTCTTC. Its protein is CATSRGGTLRYEQFF.

This sequence joins TRBV5-6 and TRBJ1-5, with TRBD1 identical over 9 bases. V gave up 4 bases and J gave up 3 bases; unmatched junction bases: 2. This CDR3 comprises 14 residues. Germline V gives CDR1 SGHDT, CDR2 YYEEEE. This CDR3 is CASSGTGTNQPQHF. CDR3 DNA sequence: TGTGCCAGCAGCGGGACAGGGACCAATCAGCCCCAGCATTTT.

The chain uses TRBV12-3 or TRBV12-4 and TRBJ1-2; D not certain. V dropped 6 bases and J dropped 4 bases, with 9 bases sitting between them. CDR3 size: 12 residues. The CDR3 DNA sequence: TGTGCCAGCAGAATACGAGGCTATGGCTACACCTTC. Protein sequence: CASRIRGYGYTF.

The V and J genes are TRBV28 and TRBJ1-2; no clear D. V was pared by 5 bases and J by 7 bases, with 11 bases between. Germline V gene data show CDR1 as MDHEN and CDR2 as SYDVKM. This CDR3 is built from 12 residues. The CDR3 DNA sequence: TGTGCCAGCAGTCTCGGTCTAGGTGGCTACACCTTC. Its translation: CASSLGLGGYTF.

This chain uses TRBV10-3 with TRBJ1-5; D unclear. CDR3 length: 14 residues. V gave up 0 bases and J gave up 8 bases, with 11 bases separating them. Germline CDR1 ENHRY, CDR2 SYGVKD. The CDR3 reads CAISESPGWEPQHF. The CDR3 coding sequence is TGTGCCATCAGTGAGTCTCCCGGGTGGGAGCCCCAGCATTTT.

The CDR3 region has the DNA TGTGCCAGCAGCCCGGGGGTCTTAATCACCGGGGAGCTGTTTTTT. The encoded protein is CASSPGVLITGELFF. The chain recombines TRBV3-1 (or the pseudogene TRBV3-2) with TRBJ2-2; tentative D call: TRBD2 (6 bases). V lost 4 bases and J 4 bases, leaving 13 bases between the germline ends. In germline, CDR1 is LGHDT, CDR2 YNNKEL (reference sequence). The length of the CDR3 is 15 residues.

The chain carries TRBV7-9 and TRBJ2-5; tentative D call: TRBD1 (6 bases). The germline V gene has CDR1 SEHNR and CDR2 FQNEAQ (reference sequence). The CDR3 has 13 amino acids. V shed 1 base and J shed 7 bases, with 10 bases lying between them. For the CDR3, the DNA is TGTGCCAGCAGCTTAGAGGCAGGGGTGACCCAGTACTTC. It codes for CASSLEAGVTQYF.

The V call is TRBV15, the J call TRBJ1-1; 7 positions agree with TRBD1. CDR3 length: 14 amino acids. Germline V gene lookup returns CDR1 LNHNV and CDR2 YYDKDF (reference sequence). V lost 0 bases, J lost 7 bases, and 5 bases stayed unmatched. CDR3 region: CATSRDKTGYEAFF. The DNA for the CDR3 is TGTGCCACCAGCAGAGATAAGACAGGGTATGAAGCTTTCTTT. The full variable domain, its missing parts supplied by reference TRBV15 and TRBJ1-1, is DAMVIQNPRYQVTQFGKPVTLSCSQTLNHNVMYWYQQKSSQAPKLLFHYYDKDFNNEADTPDNFQSRRPNTSFCFLDIRSPGLGDTAMYLCATSRDKTGYEAFFGQGTRLTVV.

This clone was seen more than once but under ten times. This chain links TRBV27 with TRBJ2-1; 8 nucleotides align to TRBD2. V lost 2 bases and J lost 5; bases outside the gene matches: 5. CDR1 and CDR2 from the germline V gene are MNHEY and SMNVEV (reference sequence). This CDR3 has 15 residues. CDR3 sequence reads: CASSLRGGRNNEQFF. CDR3 bases: TGTGCCAGCAGTTTACGCGGGGGGCGAAACAATGAGCAGTTCTTC.

V is TRBV7-8 and J is TRBJ2-7, with TRBD1 identical over 7 bases. Germline CDR1 SGHVS, CDR2 FQNEAQ. The CDR3 consists of 16 residues. The V gene end was trimmed by 5 bases and the J gene end by 0 bases; junction bases not matched to a gene: 10. CDR3 sequence (DNA): TGTGCCAGCAGCCGAGGGGACAGAGAACTCTCCTACGAGCAGTACTTC. It encodes CASSRGDRELSYEQYF.

V is TRBV6-1 and J is TRBJ1-2; 7 bases map to TRBD1. Germline V gene lookup returns CDR1 MNHNS and CDR2 SASEGT. With V trimmed by 0 bases and J by 4 bases, 2 bases remained unmatched. The CDR3 runs to 14 residues. CDR3 residues: CASSEATGSYGYTF. CDR3 sequence (DNA): TGTGCCAGCAGTGAAGCGACAGGGAGCTATGGCTACACCTTC.

A few counts support this clone. The rearrangement links TRBV28 to TRBJ1-1; D remains ambiguous. Germline V gene data show CDR1 as MDHEN and CDR2 as SYDVKM. V dropped 2 bases and J dropped 11 bases, with 12 bases sitting between them. The CDR3 is made up of 12 amino acids. Here the CDR3 reads CASSLPKEVAFF. The CDR3 DNA sequence: TGTGCCAGCAGTTTACCGAAGGAGGTTGCTTTCTTT.

About this clone: Other nucleotide sequences from this sample produce the same CDR3. The rearrangement links TRBV7-2 to TRBJ2-3; TRBD1 agrees at 7 bases. CDR1 is SGHTA, CDR2 FQGNSA, per germline. This CDR3 contains 15 residues. J gave up 0 bases and V 0 bases, and 0 bases lay outside the gene matches. This CDR3 is CASSLAGQSTDTQYF. The CDR3 nucleotides are TGTGCCAGCAGCTTAGCGGGACAGAGCACAGATACGCAGTATTTT.

This chain joins TRBV7-3 and TRBJ2-1; no reliable D call. The germline gives CDR1 SGHTA, CDR2 FQGTGA. The V gene lost 6 bases and the J gene lost 8 bases, with 11 bases spanning the gap. CDR3 length equals 12 residues. CDR3 nucleotides: TGTGCCAGCAGTTCACAGTCAGATGAGCAGTTCTTC. It codes for CASSSQSDEQFF.

The gene calls are TRBV3-1 (or the pseudogene TRBV3-2) and TRBJ1-2; D perhaps matches TRBD1 (5 bases). V lost 3 bases to trimming and J lost 5 bases, with 10 bases between them. Germline V gene sequence: CDR1 LGHDT, CDR2 YNNKEL (reference sequence). This CDR3 is 13 amino acids long. The CDR3, as DNA: TGTGCCAGCAGCCAGTCTGCAGGGTATGGCTACACCTTC. It is translated as CASSQSAGYGYTF.

The chain links TRBV27 to TRBJ2-7, with unresolved D. This CDR3 is built from 13 residues. Looked up from germline, CDR1 is MNHEY and CDR2 is SMNVEV (reference sequence). V was cut by 0 bases and J by 5 bases, with 8 bases left in between. This CDR3 reads CASSLSVRNEQYF. CDR3 in DNA: TGTGCCAGCAGTTTATCGGTCAGAAACGAGCAGTACTTC.

The chain joins TRBV5-1 to TRBJ1-2; unclear D gene. The CDR3 sequence is 14 residues long. From germline, CDR1 is SGHRS and CDR2 YFSETQ. The V gene lost 0 bases and the J gene lost 0 bases, with 6 bases spanning the gap. The CDR3: CASSLVAANYGYTF. The CDR3, as DNA: TGCGCCAGCAGCTTGGTGGCCGCTAACTATGGCTACACCTTC. Together with reference TRBV5-1 and TRBJ1-2, the CDR3 gives the full variable domain: KAGVTQTPRYLIKTRGQQVTLSCSPISGHRSVSWYQQTPGQGLQFLFEYFSETQRNKGNFPGRFSGRQFSNSRSEMNVSTLELGDSALYLCASSLVAANYGYTFGSGTRLTVV.

The chain joins TRBV19 to TRBJ1-1; TRBD1 matches at 7 bases. The ends lost 5 bases at V and 3 bases at J; junction bases unmatched: 21. CDR3 length: 19 amino acids. Germline V lookup: CDR1 LNHDA, CDR2 SQIVND (reference sequence). The CDR3 nucleotides read TGTGCCAGTAGTGCGGGGACAGAAAGTCACCCTCGACGGGACACTGAAGCTTTCTTT. This codes for CASSAGTESHPRRDTEAFF.

The chain is built from TRBV24-1 and TRBJ1-1; maybe TRBD1 (6 bases). Trimming shortened V by 6 bases and J by 7 bases, and 8 bases separated the two germline ends. The CDR3 contains 11 residues. In germline, CDR1 is KGHDR, CDR2 SFDVKD. The chain's CDR3 is CATSTGREAFF. CDR3 nucleotide sequence: TGTGCCACCAGTACAGGGCGTGAAGCTTTCTTT.

This chain joins TRBV9 and TRBJ1-1; TRBD1 aligns across 7 bases. Germline assignment: CDR1 SGDLS and CDR2 YYNGEE. This CDR3 is 13 amino acids long. J was trimmed by 6 bases and V by 4 bases; bases with no gene match: 6. CDR3 residues: CASSQYRGSEAFF. The CDR3 DNA is TGTGCCAGCAGCCAATACAGGGGCTCTGAAGCTTTCTTT.

This clone was recorded once. The chain is built from TRBV5-6 and TRBJ2-7; TRBD2 aligns across 7 bases. The germline V gene has CDR1 SGHDT and CDR2 YYEEEE. The ends lost 4 bases at V and 6 bases at J; junction bases unmatched: 4. The CDR3 runs to 12 residues. CDR3 region: CASSPWGGEQYF. CDR3 sequence (DNA): TGTGCCAGCAGCCCCTGGGGGGGCGAGCAGTACTTC. Variable domain in full (rest from reference TRBV5-6 and TRBJ2-7): DAGVTQSPTHLIKTRGQQVTLRCSPKSGHDTVSWYQQALGQGPQFIFQYYEEEERQRGNFPDRFSGHQFPNYSSELNVNALLLGDSALYLCASSPWGGEQYFGPGTRLTVT.

The genes are TRBV5-8 and TRBJ1-2, with D hard to call. CDR1 and CDR2 from the germline V gene are SGHTS and YDEGEE. This CDR3 is built from 11 residues. V was trimmed by 4 bases and J by 8 bases, leaving 9 bases between them. CDR3 protein: CASSKQTGYTF. In nucleotides, the CDR3 is TGTGCCAGCAGCAAACAGACGGGCTACACCTTC.

The count of this clone is one. CDR3 loop: CASSRTGNNSPLHF. For the CDR3, the DNA is TGTGCCAGCAGCCGGACAGGGAATAATTCACCCCTCCACTTT. V usage is TRBV5-4 and J usage is TRBJ1-6; 8 nucleotides match TRBD1. This CDR3 comprises 14 residues. The V segment lost 4 bases and the J segment 5 bases; nucleotides outside the gene matches: 2. Germline values: CDR1 SGHNT, CDR2 YYREEE (reference sequence).